A selection of T cell receptor beta chains follows, all from one sample in a study of radiotherapy plus CTLA-4 blockade in lung cancer. Measured with immunoSEQ multiplex PCR; TCRdb has only the in-frame clones, and not every one. The top ten clones hold approximately 23% of a sample with around 40,000 clones, approximately 83% of them seen once. The specimen was peripheral blood, collected from a patient treated with radiotherapy plus ipilimumab. The source is a human donor with non-small cell lung cancer whose response to radiotherapy plus ipilimumab could not be evaluated. CDR3s leave out the opening cysteine and the closing phenylalanine or tryptophan. Each record gives: V gene, J gene, CDR3 protein.

TRBV6-4,TRBJ2-1,ASSDGEQNEQF
TRBV19,TRBJ2-7,ASSFTGSYEQY
TRBV10-3,TRBJ1-5,AISRDRVKQPQH
TRBV6-5,TRBJ2-5,ASSLTRRGEQY
TRBV6-1,TRBJ1-4,ASSEGTGLVEKLF
TRBV2,TRBJ2-7,ASSVYVLYEQY
TRBV19,TRBJ2-7,ASSIGTTIGYEQY
TRBV6-5,TRBJ2-3,ASSYRGWLGWDTQY
TRBV10-3,TRBJ2-3,AIKTKSQGDTQY
TRBV30,TRBJ1-5,AWSVRTWVRNQPQH
TRBV11-2,TRBJ2-7,ASSLSHQGYEQY
TRBV28,TRBJ1-6,ASRNRDRVNSPLH
TRBV5-4,TRBJ2-3,ASSGGLDRADTQY
TRBV10-3,TRBJ2-3,AILAEITDTQY
TRBV10-2,TRBJ2-7,ASSGPNREYEQY
TRBV28,TRBJ2-7,ASSSPVGDRPYEQY
TRBV6-6,TRBJ1-2,ASSQGQNYGYT
TRBV5-6,TRBJ2-7,ASKGSRIRERYEQY
TRBV5-6,TRBJ1-6,ASSLGGRSPLH
TRBV15,TRBJ2-1,ATSRDSGEIAEQF
TRBV5-4,TRBJ1-1,ASSLPGGRDTEAF